The present TCR beta chain was sequenced within a study of tumor-infiltrating lymphocytes in primary liver carcinoma. Study at large: Samples produced roughly 3.5 to 8 million productive TCRbeta reads, comparable across tissue types.

About this clonotype: At one of its ends the junction is not consistent with the germline gene, which may arise from a read error.

TCR beta cDNA was reverse-transcribed from roughly 520 ng of total RNA. The reaction used a constant-region primer and ProtoScript II reverse transcriptase. Construction of TCR beta libraries relied on three successive nested multiplex PCR rounds employing slightly modified ARM-PCR. TRBV1-TRBV30 forward primers paired with a C-beta reverse primer drove the first two PCR rounds, 10 cycles each. A single record per CDR3 protein comes from TCRdb applying MiXCR to the multiplex PCR reads. The data hold roughly 57,000 distinct CDR3 sequences, with about two thirds observed a single time. Unsorted bulk tissue of roughly 18-32 mg yielded co-extracted RNA and DNA. The CDR3 has 12 residues. Germline CDR1 and CDR2: MNHEY and SVGAGI.

V is TRBV6-5 and J is TRBJ2-2; D possibly corresponds to TRBD2 (5 bases). The sequence derives from a man aged 40-49 years with primary liver carcinoma and hepatitis B virus infection. Sequencing used liver tumor tissue from sampling region 2. Documented subset: tumor region T2, inferior pole. DNA of the CDR3: TGTGCCAGCAGTTTCGGAACCGGGGAGCTGCTCTTT. This encodes CASSFGTGELLF.